This T cell receptor beta chain was sequenced for a study of vaccination and CD4 T cells after COVID-19 (dated by TCRdb to between 2021 and 2024). Regarding the study in general: Every convalescent patient had a positive nasal swab PCR test for SARS-CoV-2, with mild disease in eight to ten patients and severe disease in one. The convalescent cohort comprised six males and four females, including two Hispanic individuals, seven Caucasians, two Asians and one multiracial person. Two doses of either the Pfizer-BioNTech BNT162b2 vaccine (n=8) or the Moderna mRNA-1273 vaccine (n=2) were administered to participants. Post-COVID blood samples from convalescent patients were collected a median of roughly 100 days after diagnosis, with a range of roughly 35 to 170 days. Post-vaccine blood samples were collected a median of about 72 days after the second vaccine dose, ranging from roughly 12 to 241 days. Overlapping spike peptide pools from SARS-CoV-2 and from the common cold coronaviruses HCoV-NL63, HCoV-OC43 and HCoV-229E were used as culture stimuli. Control cultures used a CEFX viral epitope pool as positive control, an HIV-1 Nef peptide pool as negative control, or no peptide. In approximately eleven COVID-19 convalescent patients and several infection-naive healthy vaccine recipients, the spike-specific CD4+ TCR repertoire before mRNA vaccination was compared with the repertoire after mRNA vaccination.

What the research found in general, with its limitations: Nearly all vaccine-specific clones in convalescent patients (304 of 307) were mono-reactive for SARS-CoV-2 spike rather than cross-reactive with common cold coronaviruses. Among the post-vaccine SARS-CoV-2-reactive clones in convalescent patients, a median approximately 86% showed up only after vaccination, which suggests vaccine-specific priming. Only a relatively small number of convalescent patients were included in the study, and early timepoints following natural infection were not analyzed. An increase in the median number of SARS-CoV-2-reactive clonotypes from 21 after infection to some 40 after vaccination was observed, but the change was not found to be significant.

The library relied on PCR. TCR sequencing of DNA from cultured CD4+ T cells used the Oncomine TCR Beta short-read assay at the Johns Hopkins FTIC core. The QIAamp micro DNA kit was used to extract genomic DNA from the cultured CD4+ T cells. Oncomine TCR Beta libraries made from cultured CD4+ T cells were pooled using unique dual indexes and sequenced on an Illumina iSeq 100. For the original study's pipeline: Non-productive sequences were filtered out, and CDR3s that did not start with C, did not end with F or W, or were shorter than 7 amino acids were discarded. Antigen-specific clonotypes were identified with the MANAFEST web application by comparing peptide-stimulated wells with reference and other culture wells. An FDR below 0.05, an odds ratio above 5, and a productive frequency above 0.1% in at least two of three replicate wells were required for clones to be considered positive. Cross-reactive clonotypes were defined as significantly expanded in both SARS-CoV-2 spike wells and at least one common cold coronavirus spike condition. Similarity between CDR3 sequences was evaluated in R version 3.6.1 using Levenshtein distances (stringdist) and unrooted phylogenetic trees (ape). The public sequencing data were trimmed at Q25 with fastp and processed into clonotypes with MiXCR by TCRdb, which kept only in-frame beta chains. Rows are combined by CDR3 protein, so each entry shows the most common genes and DNA. The V and J calls shown here were made by TCRdb, not taken from the authors' results. This sample is represented by 9,500 to 15,000 distinct CDR3 sequences; more than 50% of them were singletons. Together, the top ten hold 22% of the sample.

Clipping removes 5 bases from V and 4 bases from J, with 6 as the unmatched junction base count. The germline V gene (reference sequence) supplies CDR1 LNHDA and CDR2 SQIVND. Inclusive of the bounding cysteine and phenylalanine, the CDR3 is 14 residues long. The DNA shown is the 42-base CDR3, in frame from base 1. Per the publication, the treatment or condition label means: approximately 11-day PBMC culture with coronavirus spike peptide pools or control peptides (ViraFEST assay). The study used the ViraFEST assay, which expanded antigen-specific T cells with peptide pools and then identified expanded clonotypes by TCR sequencing. Positive SARS-CoV-2 PCR tests in the convalescent patients dated from March to December 2020, before Alpha, Beta and Delta variants emerged in the United States. Each well held 2 million to 2.5 million PBMCs cultured with approximately 9.2 ug/ml peptide pools in IMDM containing roughly 5% human AB serum and 9.5 to 10 IU/ml IL-2. On days 3 and 7, half of the culture medium was replaced with fresh IL-2-containing medium. Once the cells had been in culture for over nine days, the EasySep CD4+ T cell isolation kit was used to isolate CD4+ T cells by negative selection. Ficoll-Paque Plus gradient centrifugation was used to isolate PBMCs from whole blood, and the isolated PBMCs were then either used fresh or cryopreserved at -140C. Culture conditions were generally each tested in triplicate wells.

To note about this clonotype: What antigen it recognizes has not been identified. Base qualities are not at hand, and no much larger clone is one base apart.

The receptor's source is a human donor who had recovered from COVID-19. Sequencing used CD4+ T cells from blood, cultured in vitro. This chain joins TRBV19 to TRBJ2-5, with 8 bases matching TRBD2. CDR3 sequence: CASSLGRAAETQYF. The nucleotide sequence reads TGTGCCAGTAGTCTCGGGAGGGCCGCAGAGACCCAGTACTTC.